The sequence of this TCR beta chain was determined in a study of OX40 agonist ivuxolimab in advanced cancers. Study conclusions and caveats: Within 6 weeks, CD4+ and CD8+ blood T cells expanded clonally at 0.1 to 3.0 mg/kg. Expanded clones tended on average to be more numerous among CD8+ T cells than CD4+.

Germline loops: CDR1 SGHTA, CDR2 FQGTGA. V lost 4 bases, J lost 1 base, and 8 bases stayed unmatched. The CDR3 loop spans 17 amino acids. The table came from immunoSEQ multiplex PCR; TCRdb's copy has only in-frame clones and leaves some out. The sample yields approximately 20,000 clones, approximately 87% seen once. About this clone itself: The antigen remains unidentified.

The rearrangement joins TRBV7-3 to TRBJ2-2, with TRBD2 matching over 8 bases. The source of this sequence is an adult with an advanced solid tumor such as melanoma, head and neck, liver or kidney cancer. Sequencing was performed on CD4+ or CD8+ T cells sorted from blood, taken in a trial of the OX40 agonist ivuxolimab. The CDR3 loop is CASSWGEGLGNTGELFF. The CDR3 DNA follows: TGTGCCAGCAGCTGGGGCGAGGGACTAGGGAACACCGGGGAGCTGTTTTTT.